The rows below give T cell receptor beta chains drawn from one sample of a study of T cells after yellow fever vaccination. TCRdb analysed the 5' RACE reads with MiXCR anew, one entry per CDR3 protein. This repertoire shows around 400,000 distinct CDR3 sequences, 9.5% to 13% found once; its top ten account for roughly 18%. The material sequenced was PBMCs, taken on the day of the first yellow fever vaccination. The receptors derive from a man younger than 35 who received the YFV17D yellow fever vaccine. Both conserved end residues are part of each CDR3. The D gene is left open where the match is weak. Only part of the rows carry a size: once, few, many, or a class if the clone is expanded.

D: .
V: TRBV9
size: .
J: TRBJ2-3
DNA: TGTGCCAGCAGCTCCGACGCCGGGGATACGCAGTATTTT
CDR3: CASSSDAGDTQYF

D: .
V: TRBV4-2
size: few
J: TRBJ2-5
DNA: TGTGCCAGCAGCCAAGGAGAGCTAGCGCCGGGGATCCAGTACTTC
CDR3: CASSQGELAPGIQYF

D: .
V: TRBV4-3
size: .
J: TRBJ1-1
DNA: TGCGCCAGCAGCCAAGGTGGGGACGGAACTGAAGCTTTCTTT
CDR3: CASSQGGDGTEAFF

D: .
V: TRBV7-8
size: many
J: TRBJ2-5
DNA: TGTGCCAGCAACCCCATTGGCGAGGAGACGGAGACCCAGTACTTC
CDR3: CASNPIGEETETQYF

D: TRBD2
V: TRBV6-5
size: .
J: TRBJ2-2
DNA: TGTGCCAGCGGTTACTTTGGACTAGCACCCGGGGAGCTGTTTTTT
CDR3: CASGYFGLAPGELFF

D: TRBD1
V: TRBV18
size: .
J: TRBJ1-2
DNA: TGTGCCAGCTCACCTCGAGGTGGGCAGGGGGGCGACTATGGCTACACCTTC
CDR3: CASSPRGGQGGDYGYTF

D: TRBD2
V: TRBV11-2
size: .
J: TRBJ2-2
DNA: TGTGCCAGCAGCTTATTTCCGGGACTAGCGGGGGACAACACCGGGGAGCTGTTTTTT
CDR3: CASSLFPGLAGDNTGELFF

D: .
V: TRBV6-2/TRBV6-3
size: .
J: TRBJ2-4
DNA: TGTGCCAGCAGTAAGAGGTCCCGGGGCGGTTCGAGCATTCAGTACTTC
CDR3: CASSKRSRGGSSIQYF

D: TRBD1
V: TRBV7-2
size: .
J: TRBJ2-7
DNA: TGTGCCAGCAGTGGTGGGGGACAGGGAGGTTACGAGCAGTACTTC
CDR3: CASSGGGQGGYEQYF

D: .
V: TRBV5-4
size: .
J: TRBJ2-3
DNA: TGTGCCAGCAGCTCGATTGAAGATACGCAGTATTTT
CDR3: CASSSIEDTQYF

D: .
V: TRBV20-1
size: few
J: TRBJ1-1
DNA: TGCAGTGCTAACGGGGCCCTACGGAACACTGAAGCTTTCTTT
CDR3: CSANGALRNTEAFF

D: .
V: TRBV6-2/TRBV6-3
size: few
J: TRBJ2-4
DNA: TGTGCCAGCAACCAAGGGCCGACGTACTTC
CDR3: CASNQGPTYF

D: .
V: TRBV4-2
size: .
J: TRBJ2-3
DNA: TGTGCCAGCAGCCAAGGCGGACCGGAGGGGCAGTATTTT
CDR3: CASSQGGPEGQYF

D: TRBD1
V: TRBV6-2/TRBV6-3
size: few
J: TRBJ1-5
DNA: TGTGCCAGCAGTAAGGTTGGACAGGGGGTCGCTCGTCAGCCCCAGCATTTT
CDR3: CASSKVGQGVARQPQHF

D: .
V: TRBV12-3/TRBV12-4
size: .
J: TRBJ2-7
DNA: TGTGCCAGCAGTCTGAGGCCTCTGGGGGAGCAGTACTTC
CDR3: CASSLRPLGEQYF

D: .
V: TRBV5-1
size: .
J: TRBJ1-1
DNA: TGCGCCAGCAGCCCTACATCAGCGGCCATGGGTGGCACTGAAGCTTTCTTT
CDR3: CASSPTSAAMGGTEAFF

D: .
V: TRBV27
size: .
J: TRBJ1-4
DNA: TGTGCCAGCAGTTCGACTAGCGGTCATTGGGGTCTGTTTTTT
CDR3: CASSSTSGHWGLFF

D: TRBD1
V: TRBV19
size: few
J: TRBJ1-5
DNA: TGTGCCAGTAGTTTGGACAGGGACCATCAGCCCCAGCATTTT
CDR3: CASSLDRDHQPQHF

D: .
V: TRBV3-1
size: .
J: TRBJ2-3
DNA: TGTGCCAGCAGCCAAGGGCAGGTTCCGACAGATACGCAGTATTTT
CDR3: CASSQGQVPTDTQYF

D: .
V: TRBV20-1
size: few
J: TRBJ2-5
DNA: TGCAGTCAATCGGGGCGGATTCTGCAAGAGACCCAGTACTTC
CDR3: CSQSGRILQETQYF

D: .
V: TRBV15
size: .
J: TRBJ2-2
DNA: TGTGCCACCAGAGCCACCCCAGGGACCGGGGAGCTGTTTTTT
CDR3: CATRATPGTGELFF

D: .
V: TRBV12-3/TRBV12-4
size: few
J: TRBJ2-7
DNA: TGTGCCAGCAGTTTAGGGGGTCAGGGGCTCTACGAGCAGTACTTC
CDR3: CASSLGGQGLYEQYF

D: .
V: TRBV4-3
size: .
J: TRBJ2-1
DNA: TGCGCCAGCAGCCGGCGCCAAAAGAACAATGAGCAGTTCTTC
CDR3: CASSRRQKNNEQFF

D: .
V: TRBV7-3
size: .
J: TRBJ2-1
DNA: TGTGCCAGTGCATTGAGGGACTCCAATGAGCAGTTCTTC
CDR3: CASALRDSNEQFF

D: TRBD2
V: TRBV3-1
size: .
J: TRBJ2-3
DNA: TGTGCCAGCAGCCAAGACCTAGACAGCGGGGGTAGCACAGATACGCAGTATTTT
CDR3: CASSQDLDSGGSTDTQYF

D: TRBD2
V: TRBV7-2
size: many
J: TRBJ2-3
DNA: TGTGCCAGCAGCTTCCTCCGACTAGCGGGGGGTACAGATACGCAGTATTTT
CDR3: CASSFLRLAGGTDTQYF

D: TRBD1
V: TRBV5-1
size: many
J: TRBJ2-1
DNA: TGCGCCAGCAGCTTGGGACAGGGGCGCGATGAGCAGTTCTTC
CDR3: CASSLGQGRDEQFF

D: .
V: TRBV11-2
size: .
J: TRBJ1-1
DNA: TGTGCCAGCAGCTTAGATCTTCGGGGGCAAGCTTTCTTT
CDR3: CASSLDLRGQAFF

D: TRBD1
V: TRBV7-2
size: many
J: TRBJ1-2
DNA: TGTGCCAGCAGCTCGGGACAGGCGAGCTATGGCTACACCTTC
CDR3: CASSSGQASYGYTF

D: .
V: TRBV27
size: .
J: TRBJ2-1
DNA: TGTGCCAGCAGTTTAACGGCTACAGGGCCCGGTGAGCAGTTCTTC
CDR3: CASSLTATGPGEQFF

D: .
V: TRBV4-1
size: .
J: TRBJ1-4
DNA: TGCGCCAGCAGCCAAGTTCCGTCCTCAACTAATGAAAAACTGTTTTTT
CDR3: CASSQVPSSTNEKLFF

D: TRBD1
V: TRBV6-1
size: .
J: TRBJ1-4
DNA: TGTGCCAGCAGTAAGGGGGACAGACTACTTGAAAAACTGTTTTTT
CDR3: CASSKGDRLLEKLFF

D: .
V: TRBV4-3
size: .
J: TRBJ2-6
DNA: TGCGCCAGCAGCCAAGACAGAGCGTTGGCTGGGGCCAACGTCCTGACTTTC
CDR3: CASSQDRALAGANVLTF

D: TRBD2
V: TRBV18
size: few
J: TRBJ2-1
DNA: TGTGCCAGCTCACGGCTAGCGGGGCCGAGGGACTACAATGAGCAGTTCTTC
CDR3: CASSRLAGPRDYNEQFF

D: .
V: TRBV5-5
size: .
J: TRBJ2-7
DNA: TGTGCCAGCAGCTTGCGGGACCGATCGTTCTACGAGCAGTACTTC
CDR3: CASSLRDRSFYEQYF

D: TRBD2
V: TRBV6-5
size: few
J: TRBJ2-7
DNA: TGTGCCAGCAGTTACTCGAATCCCCGGGGAGGGTACGAGCAGTACTTC
CDR3: CASSYSNPRGGYEQYF

D: .
V: TRBV3-1
size: .
J: TRBJ2-5
DNA: TGTGCCAGCAGCCGTTTTTGGGGATCCCAAGAGACCCAGTACTTC
CDR3: CASSRFWGSQETQYF

D: .
V: TRBV5-1
size: .
J: TRBJ2-1
DNA: TGCGCCAGCAGCTTGTCCAGGGGGAGGAATGAGCAGTTCTTC
CDR3: CASSLSRGRNEQFF

D: .
V: TRBV6-1
size: few
J: TRBJ2-6
DNA: TGTGCCAGCAAAGATACGGACGGCTCTGGGGCCAACGTCCTGACTTTC
CDR3: CASKDTDGSGANVLTF

D: .
V: TRBV7-9
size: .
J: TRBJ1-1
DNA: TGTGCCAGCAGCTTAGCGCTGTCTAAGAACACTGAAGCTTTCTTT
CDR3: CASSLALSKNTEAFF

D: .
V: TRBV20-1
size: many
J: TRBJ2-2
DNA: TGCAGTGCTAGAGATTGGAGGGGGGACACCGGGGAGCTGTTTTTT
CDR3: CSARDWRGDTGELFF

D: .
V: TRBV27
size: .
J: TRBJ2-1
DNA: TGTGCCAGCAGTTTACGGCTAGGCGGTAATGAGCAGTTCTTC
CDR3: CASSLRLGGNEQFF

D: .
V: TRBV5-8
size: .
J: TRBJ1-5
DNA: TGTGCCAGCAGCTTGGATTGGTTCGGTGTCAATCAGCCCCAGCATTTT
CDR3: CASSLDWFGVNQPQHF

D: TRBD2
V: TRBV5-1
size: .
J: TRBJ2-5
DNA: TGCGCCAGCAGCTTGGTGGGACTAGTAGAAGAGACCCAGTACTTC
CDR3: CASSLVGLVEETQYF

D: .
V: TRBV9
size: .
J: TRBJ1-1
DNA: TGTGCCAGCAGCCCGGGACGCAGGCCTGAAGCTTTCTTT
CDR3: CASSPGRRPEAFF

D: .
V: TRBV20-1
size: .
J: TRBJ1-6
DNA: TGCAGTGCTACGGGCAGGGATCGACGATCACCCCTCCACTTT
CDR3: CSATGRDRRSPLHF

D: .
V: TRBV18
size: few
J: TRBJ1-1
DNA: TGTGCCAGCTCCCCCCAAGGTGACTTGAACACTGAAGCTTTCTTT
CDR3: CASSPQGDLNTEAFF

D: .
V: TRBV5-1
size: .
J: TRBJ1-6
DNA: TGCGCCAGCAGCCCAGGGACTGCCTCCCCCCTCCACTTT
CDR3: CASSPGTASPLHF

D: TRBD2
V: TRBV20-1
size: .
J: TRBJ2-7
DNA: TGCAGTGCCCCGGGGGGGGGAAACACCTACGAGCAGTACTTC
CDR3: CSAPGGGNTYEQYF

D: TRBD2
V: TRBV20-1
size: .
J: TRBJ2-5
DNA: TGCAGTGCCCAAAGCGGGGGGGCCGGGGAGACCCAGTACTTC
CDR3: CSAQSGGAGETQYF

D: .
V: TRBV19
size: few
J: TRBJ1-1
DNA: TGTGCCAGTAGTATAGGGCAGGGAGGGCACACTGAAGCTTTCTTT
CDR3: CASSIGQGGHTEAFF